The 31 T cell receptor beta chains given below trace back to one sample, sequenced in a study of post-analysis software for immune sequencing data. Regarding the study as a whole: Five or six TRBV segments were more frequent in patients than controls; TRBV5-6, TRBV5-1 and TRBV20-1 belonged to this group.

Unique molecular identifiers were built into the TCR beta cDNA libraries. From the PCR reads, TCRdb called clonotypes with MiXCR, one entry per CDR3 protein. The data show approximately 350,000 distinct CDR3 sequences, with less than 40% seen just once and roughly 12% held by the top ten. These receptors' antigens are unknown. Sample: blood. The receptors derive from a girl aged 10 to 17 with multiple sclerosis.

The V call is TRBV12-3 or TRBV12-4, the J call TRBJ1-2; 7 nucleotides line up with TRBD1. With 3 bases clipped from V and 4 bases from J, the junction kept 8 bases outside the gene matches. The CDR3 runs to 15 residues. The DNA for the CDR3 is TGTGCCAGCAGTTTTGGGACAGCCACCTCCTATGGCTACACCTTC. Its translation is CASSFGTATSYGYTF.

This sequence joins TRBV9 and TRBJ2-1, with 8 bases matching TRBD2. Germline trimming cut 2 bases from V and 5 bases from J; bases unmatched to any gene: 12. The CDR3 contains 17 residues. Germline loops: CDR1 SGDLS, CDR2 YYNGEE. The CDR3 loop reads CASSVHGGALGDNEQFF. The CDR3 nucleotides read TGTGCCAGCAGCGTGCACGGGGGGGCCCTGGGAGACAATGAGCAGTTCTTC.

This clonotype was recorded a few times. The rearrangement links TRBV7-3 to TRBJ1-2; 7 positions agree with TRBD1. The J segment lost 8 bases and the V segment lost 5 bases, leaving 8 bases of the junction unmatched. The germline V gene has CDR1 SGHTA and CDR2 FQGTGA. CDR3 length: 13 residues. The CDR3 protein is CASSPQGGSGYTF. For the CDR3, the DNA is TGTGCCAGCAGCCCCCAGGGGGGGAGCGGCTACACCTTC.

This chain joins TRBV16 and TRBJ1-5; D might be TRBD1 (5 bases). CDR3 length: 17 amino acids. Germline CDR1 KGHSY, CDR2 FQNENV. Trimming removed 1 base at V and 5 bases at J, with 18 bases between. The CDR3 region has the DNA TGTGCCAGCAGCCAATTTGAGGGATTTACAGGCTATCAGCCCCAGCATTTT. This translates into CASSQFEGFTGYQPQHF.

J is TRBJ2-5 and V is TRBV6-6; 7 nucleotides line up with TRBD2. Germline CDR1 is MNHNY and CDR2 is SVGAGI (reference sequence). This CDR3 has 13 residues. The V gene end was trimmed by 4 bases and the J gene end by 5 bases; junction bases not matched to a gene: 4. Here the CDR3 reads CASSSHGGETQYF. CDR3 sequence (DNA): TGTGCCAGCAGTTCTCACGGGGGGGAGACCCAGTACTTC.

This rearrangement joins TRBV6-2 or TRBV6-3 to TRBJ1-5; the D is unclear. The CDR3 consists of 15 residues. V was pared by 2 bases and J by 4 bases, with 12 bases between. Germline assignment: CDR1 MNHEY and CDR2 SVGEGT. CDR3 nucleotide sequence: TGTGCCAGCAGTTACCCCAGCGGAGGTAATCAGCCCCAGCATTTT. Encoded protein: CASSYPSGGNQPQHF.

The chain has TRBV29-1 and TRBJ2-7; 8 nucleotides match TRBD1. CDR1 and CDR2 from the germline V gene are SQVTM and ANQGSEA. The CDR3 is made up of 14 amino acids. J lost 7 bases, V lost 7 bases, and 15 bases had no gene match. In DNA, the CDR3 is TGCAGCGCTATAACCGACAGGGGAGGTAGGGAGCAGTACTTC. Protein: CSAITDRGGREQYF.

This clonotype has only a few counts. The chain links TRBV18 to TRBJ2-1; no clear D gene. The germline V gene encodes CDR1 KGHSH and CDR2 LQKENI. CDR3 length equals 15 residues. V was shortened by 5 bases and J by 4 bases, with 15 bases between the two germline ends. The CDR3 sequence is CASSIGPFSYNEQFF. The CDR3 DNA sequence: TGTGCCAGCTCAATCGGGCCGTTCTCTTACAATGAGCAGTTCTTC.

The rearrangement uses TRBV20-1 and TRBJ1-5, with D unresolved. The CDR3 loop spans 12 amino acids. The V gene's germline CDR1 is DFQATT and CDR2 SNEGSKA (reference sequence). Trimming pared 6 bases from V and 2 bases from J, leaving 8 bases between. CDR3 protein: CSAKDGNQPQHF. CDR3 coding DNA: TGCAGTGCAAAGGATGGCAATCAGCCCCAGCATTTT.

V gene TRBV10-3 combines with J gene TRBJ2-1; 14 bases fit TRBD2. The CDR3 has 18 amino acids. Germline V gene sequence: CDR1 ENHRY, CDR2 SYGVKD. V dropped 4 bases and J dropped 3; count of bases not matched to a gene: 8. The CDR3 DNA is TGTGCCATCAGTGGGGGACTAGCGGGGGACTTAAGCTACAATGAGCAGTTCTTC. This gives the protein CAISGGLAGDLSYNEQFF.

A few counts support this clonotype. This chain connects TRBV15 to TRBJ1-5, with unresolved D. The CDR3 has 17 residues. In germline, CDR1 is LNHNV, CDR2 YYDKDF (reference sequence). V lost 0 bases and J 0 bases, leaving 12 bases between the germline ends. CDR3 in DNA: TGTGCCACCAGCAGAGATTTGGAGTTCCATAGCAATCAGCCCCAGCATTTT. Translation gives CATSRDLEFHSNQPQHF.

This sequence joins TRBV29-1 and TRBJ1-1, with a weak D call TRBD1 (5 bases). Trimming left V 7 bases short and J 3 bases short, with 18 bases between. Germline lookup yields CDR1 SQVTM and CDR2 ANQGSEA. There are 14 residues in the CDR3. The CDR3 sequence: CSATEGTGDTEAFF. As DNA, the CDR3 is TGCAGCGCCACGGAGGGGACGGGAGACACTGAAGCTTTCTTT.

Notes on this clonotype: Given a much more abundant clone one base away, this may be a read error. The genes are TRBV7-3 and TRBJ2-3; unclear D gene. The V end was cut by 5 bases, the J end by 5 bases, with 11 bases between. The germline gives CDR1 SGHTA, CDR2 FQGTGA. The CDR3 loop spans 13 amino acids. Written as DNA, the CDR3 is TGTGCCAGCAGCGATGACTGGGGAGATACGCAGTATTTT. Translation: CASSDDWGDTQYF.

This clonotype was found once. The chain has TRBV21-1 and TRBJ1-2; the DNA was not used to check the table's D call, TRBD1. TRBV21-1 is listed as a pseudogene. The CDR3 loop spans 15 amino acids. The CDR3 sequence is CASSNETGRRSGYTF. In DNA form, the CDR3 reads TGTGCCAGCAGCAATGAGACCGGGCGGCGGAGTGGCTACACCTTC.

This chain links TRBV5-1 with TRBJ2-7, with TRBD1 as a possible D gene (5 bases). The CDR3 spans 17 residues. V lost 4 bases to trimming and J lost 0 bases, with 20 bases between them. Germline V lookup: CDR1 SGHRS, CDR2 YFSETQ. The CDR3 DNA reads TGCGCCAGCAGCCCGTTTCAAAGGGGATTAAGCTCCTACGAGCAGTACTTC. Translation: CASSPFQRGLSSYEQYF.

This chain uses TRBV7-9 with TRBJ2-7; perhaps TRBD1 as D (5 bases). The CDR3 sequence is 15 residues long. V gave up 5 bases and J gave up 5 bases, with 19 bases separating them. The germline V gene has CDR1 SEHNR and CDR2 FQNEAQ (reference sequence). The CDR3 region has the DNA TGTGCCAGCAGCCCTCCCCCAGGGCTAATGGACGAGCAGTACTTC. Its translation: CASSPPPGLMDEQYF.

This clonotype was observed a few times. The J gene is TRBJ1-2, the V gene TRBV11-2, with D possibly matching TRBD1 (5 bases). The CDR3 consists of 16 residues. V was trimmed by 1 base and J by 4 bases, leaving 16 bases between them. The V gene's germline CDR1 is SGHAT and CDR2 FQNNGV. CDR3 loop: CASSLAGRQTRYGYTF. The CDR3 region has the DNA TGTGCCAGCAGCTTAGCCGGCAGACAGACGCGCTATGGCTACACCTTC.

CDR3 loop: CASSELAGAVLADTQYF. Here the CDR3 DNA reads TGTGCCAGCAGTGAACTAGCGGGGGCCGTTTTGGCTGATACGCAGTATTTT. This chain connects TRBV2 to TRBJ2-3, with 10 bases fitting TRBD2. The V gene's germline CDR1 is SNHLY and CDR2 FYNNEI. The CDR3 length is 17 residues. V trimming: 2 bases; J trimming: 6 bases; junction bases outside the gene matches: 11. The variable domain in full, with the rest retrieved from reference TRBV2 and TRBJ2-3, is EPEVTQTPSHQVTQMGQEVILRCVPISNHLYFYWYRQILGQKVEFLVSFYNNEISEKSEIFDDQFSVERPDGSNFTLKIRSTKLEDSAMYFCASSELAGAVLADTQYFGPGTRLTVL.

J is TRBJ2-3 and V is TRBV24-1; D is possibly TRBD1 (6 bases). The ends were cut back, 3 bases at V and 2 bases at J, with 17 bases in the middle. The CDR3 loop spans 17 amino acids. CDR1 KGHDR and CDR2 SFDVKD come from the germline V gene. The CDR3 coding sequence is TGTGCCACCAGTGATCAGCTACAGGGATTAGACACAGATACGCAGTATTTT. Its protein product is CATSDQLQGLDTDTQYF.

V usage is TRBV11-2 and J usage is TRBJ1-2, with D possibly being TRBD1 (5 bases). The CDR3 spans 14 residues. V was trimmed by 3 bases and J by 3 bases, leaving 11 bases between them. Germline CDR1 and CDR2: SGHAT and FQNNGV. CDR3 coding DNA: TGTGCCAGCAGCTTGCGGGGGGTGGACTATGGCTACACCTTC. Amino acids: CASSLRGVDYGYTF.

This clonotype was counted a few times. The J gene is TRBJ2-5, the V gene TRBV15; D possibly corresponds to TRBD1 (5 bases). Germline CDR1 LNHNV, CDR2 YYDKDF (reference sequence). The CDR3 sequence is 14 residues long. Trimming took 2 bases from V and 2 from J, leaving 9 bases between them. DNA of the CDR3: TGTGCCACCAGCAGAAGACAGTTACAAGAGACCCAGTACTTC. It encodes CATSRRQLQETQYF.

About this clonotype itself: The junction departs from the called germline gene at one end, perhaps through a read error. The gene calls are TRBV6-2 or TRBV6-3 and TRBJ2-5, with D unresolved. Germline V lookup: CDR1 MNHEY, CDR2 SVGEGT. The CDR3 sequence is 13 residues long. CDR3 protein: CASRYWDQETQYF. CDR3 bases: TGTGCCAGCAGGTACTGGGATCAAGAGACCCAGTACTTC.

J is TRBJ2-3 and V is TRBV7-3; 9 bases line up with TRBD1. The trim removed 1 base at V and 0 bases at J, leaving 2 bases unmatched. The V gene's germline CDR1 is SGHTA and CDR2 FQGTGA. This CDR3 has 16 residues. CDR3 residues: CASSLMGTGSTDTQYF. As DNA, the CDR3 is TGTGCCAGCAGCTTAATGGGGACAGGGAGCACAGATACGCAGTATTTT.

This clonotype was detected many times. This chain uses TRBV4-1 with TRBJ2-7; D may be TRBD1 (5 bases). The germline V gene has CDR1 MGHRA and CDR2 YSYEKL. V lost 4 bases, J lost 2 bases, and 18 bases lay in between. The CDR3 has 16 residues. The CDR3 reads CASSPLATVSPYEQYF. In DNA, the CDR3 is TGCGCCAGCAGCCCCTTGGCGACAGTTTCCCCCTACGAGCAGTACTTC.

In this sample, this clonotype turned up a few times. The gene calls are TRBV12-3 or TRBV12-4 and TRBJ2-7; D tentatively fits TRBD1 or TRBD2 (6 bases each). Trimming stripped 7 bases from V and 4 bases from J, with 23 bases between. This CDR3 region has 16 residues. CDR3 in DNA: TGTGCCAGCAAGGGGGTGGGGGGCGTTGATTTGTACGAGCAGTACTTC. It translates to CASKGVGGVDLYEQYF.

The V and J genes are TRBV29-1 and TRBJ2-1; 11 nucleotides align to TRBD2. The CDR3 runs 15 residues. The V gene end was trimmed by 7 bases and the J gene end by 2 bases; junction bases not matched to a gene: 7. Germline V gene lookup returns CDR1 SQVTM and CDR2 ANQGSEA. The CDR3 coding sequence is TGCAGCGCTAAGACTAGCGGGACACCCTACAATGAGCAGTTCTTC. Translation gives CSAKTSGTPYNEQFF.

This clonotype was seen only a few times. The rearrangement links TRBV12-3 or TRBV12-4 to TRBJ1-5; perhaps TRBD1 as D (6 bases). This CDR3 is 15 amino acids long. The ends were cut back, 4 bases at V and 7 bases at J, with 17 bases in the middle. In DNA, the CDR3 is TGTGCCAGCAGTTCCCGACAGGCCATTGGGCAGCCCCAGCATTTT. Protein: CASSSRQAIGQPQHF.

This chain joins TRBV29-1 and TRBJ2-4, with D perhaps matching TRBD2 (6 bases). The DNA end lines up better with TRBJ2-7; the J call may be wrong. CDR1 is SQVTM and CDR2 is ANQGSEA in the germline V gene. This CDR3 comprises 15 residues. The CDR3 spells CSVEDSRFRGGEQYF. The CDR3 DNA reads TGCAGCGTTGAAGACAGTAGATTTCGGGGAGGCGAGCAGTACTTC.

The table lists this clonotype with a few counts. The chain recombines TRBV20-1 with TRBJ2-1, with a tentative D call TRBD2 (6 bases). CDR3 length equals 11 residues. CDR1 is DFQATT, CDR2 SNEGSKA, per germline (reference sequence). Deletions cut 6 bases from V and 9 bases from J, with 12 bases between. DNA of the CDR3: TGCAGTGCCCCGGAGGGTGCTGAGCAGTTCTTC. Amino acid sequence: CSAPEGAEQFF.

A single count supports this clonotype. The chain combines TRBV29-1 with TRBJ1-1, with D unclear. The V end was cut by 6 bases, the J end by 0 bases, with 11 bases between. The CDR3 loop spans 13 amino acids. The germline V gene encodes CDR1 SQVTM and CDR2 ANQGSEA. This CDR3 reads CSVRRVMNTEAFF. The CDR3 DNA reads as TGCAGCGTACGAAGGGTCATGAACACTGAAGCTTTCTTT. Full variable domain (missing parts from reference TRBV29-1 and TRBJ1-1): SAVISQKPSRDICQRGTSLTIQCQVDSQVTMMFWYRQQPGQSLTLIATANQGSEATYESGFVIDKFPISRPNLTFSTLTVSNMSPEDSSIYLCSVRRVMNTEAFFGQGTRLTVV.

This clonotype has only a few counts. The J gene is TRBJ2-7, the V gene TRBV29-1; TRBD1 matches at 7 bases. This CDR3 is built from 14 residues. V gave up 2 bases and J gave up 7 bases; unmatched junction bases: 11. Germline-derived CDR1 and CDR2 are SQVTM and ANQGSEA. The CDR3 region is CSVESTGETWEQYF. Here the CDR3 DNA reads TGCAGCGTTGAAAGCACAGGGGAGACTTGGGAGCAGTACTTC.